This TCR beta chain was found in a study of post-analysis software for immune sequencing data. Study as a whole: Disease trajectories encompassed relapsing-remitting, secondary progressive and progressive-relapsing multiple sclerosis.

Turning to this clonotype: Its antigen is not known.

Study-wide findings and caveats: Significantly lower normalized Chao1 diversity was seen in multiple sclerosis patients than in controls. Under the F measure, samples that were prepared in one batch clustered strongly together.

Included in the TCR beta cDNA libraries were unique molecular identifiers. With roughly 1 to 10 million T cells as the source, approximately 500,000 cDNA molecules resulted. In TCRdb, the PCR reads were re-called with MiXCR into one record per CDR3 protein. Of roughly 800,000 distinct CDR3 sequences listed, about 57% were seen once; the top ten hold approximately 4.3%. This sequence was found in a girl aged 10-17 years with multiple sclerosis. The sequenced sample consisted of blood.

CDR3 in amino acids: CATRRDRLNTEAFF. For the CDR3, the DNA is TGTGCCACTCGGAGAGACAGACTTAACACTGAAGCTTTCTTT. This chain uses TRBV6-1 with TRBJ1-1; D might be TRBD1 (5 bases). Trimming left V 10 bases short and J 2 bases short, with 17 bases between. The CDR3 loop spans 14 amino acids. The V gene's germline CDR1 is MNHNS and CDR2 SASEGT.